This T cell receptor beta chain was sequenced for a study of shared clonotypes between healthy human individuals. Study-level points and caveats: Clonotypes that were shared across four donors made up about 5.1% of naive CD4 clonotypes.

The method was immunoSEQ multiplex PCR; TCRdb's version includes in-frame clones alone and lacks a portion of them. Of about 680,000 clones in the sample, 55% to 75% were seen once. V gave up 3 bases and J gave up 0 bases; unmatched junction bases: 5. The CDR3 has 15 amino acids. The germline CDR1 and CDR2 sequences are SGDLS and YYNGEE. Remarks on this clone: The antigen is undetermined.

The sequence derives from a woman in her 30s in good health. The specimen sequenced was memory CD4+ T cells sorted from blood. Noted subset: CD45RA-negative fraction. The V call is TRBV9, the J call TRBJ2-7; 8 nucleotides align to TRBD1. The CDR3 DNA reads as TGTGCCAGCAGCGCGGGACAGGCTGTCTCCTACGAGCAGTACTTC. The encoded protein is CASSAGQAVSYEQYF.